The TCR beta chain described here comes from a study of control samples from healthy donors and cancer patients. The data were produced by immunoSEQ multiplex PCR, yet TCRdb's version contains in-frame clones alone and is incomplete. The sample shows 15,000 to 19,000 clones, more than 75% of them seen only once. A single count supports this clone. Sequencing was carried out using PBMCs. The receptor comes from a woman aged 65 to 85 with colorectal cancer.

CDR3 DNA: TGTGCCAGCAGTGTAGGGGGCGCCGGTGAAAAACTGTTTTTT. It is translated as CASSVGGAGEKLFF. The chain couples TRBV6-4 to TRBJ1-4; the match to TRBD1 covers 7 bases. The CDR3 loop spans 14 amino acids. V trimming: 4 bases; J trimming: 7 bases; junction bases outside the gene matches: 6. The germline V gene encodes CDR1 MRHNA and CDR2 SNTAGT.